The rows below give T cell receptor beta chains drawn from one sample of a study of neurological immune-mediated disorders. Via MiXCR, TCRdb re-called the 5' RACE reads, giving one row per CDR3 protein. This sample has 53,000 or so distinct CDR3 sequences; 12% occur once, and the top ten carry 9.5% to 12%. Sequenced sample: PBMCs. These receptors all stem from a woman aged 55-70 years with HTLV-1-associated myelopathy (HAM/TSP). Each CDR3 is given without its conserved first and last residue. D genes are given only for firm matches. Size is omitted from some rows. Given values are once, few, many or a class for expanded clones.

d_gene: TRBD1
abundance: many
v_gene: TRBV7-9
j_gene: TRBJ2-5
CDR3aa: ASSLGSGQIQETQY

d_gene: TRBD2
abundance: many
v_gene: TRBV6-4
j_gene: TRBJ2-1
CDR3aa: ASSDGTSGFNEQF

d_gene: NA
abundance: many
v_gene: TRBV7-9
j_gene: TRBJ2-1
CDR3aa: ASRRDLDNEQF

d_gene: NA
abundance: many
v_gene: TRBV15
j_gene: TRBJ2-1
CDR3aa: ATSREGALKGNEQF

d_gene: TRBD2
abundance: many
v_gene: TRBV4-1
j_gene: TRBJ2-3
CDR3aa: ASSPRTSGSIDTQY

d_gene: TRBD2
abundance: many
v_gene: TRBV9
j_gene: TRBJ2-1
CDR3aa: ASSVGLAGVMYEQF

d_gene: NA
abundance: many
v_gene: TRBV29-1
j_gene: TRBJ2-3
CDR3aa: SARQSTDTQY

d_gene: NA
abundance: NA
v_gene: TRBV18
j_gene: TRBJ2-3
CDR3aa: ASSPPGSPHGTDTQY

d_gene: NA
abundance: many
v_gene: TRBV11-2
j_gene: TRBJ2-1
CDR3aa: ASSLEGTHTYNEQF

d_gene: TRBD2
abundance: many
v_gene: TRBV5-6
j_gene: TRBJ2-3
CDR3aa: ASSPSGTIKY

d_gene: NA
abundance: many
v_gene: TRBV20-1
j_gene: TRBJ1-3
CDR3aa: SASQRSGNTIY

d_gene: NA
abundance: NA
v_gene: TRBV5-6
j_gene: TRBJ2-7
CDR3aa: ASSATGSHEQY

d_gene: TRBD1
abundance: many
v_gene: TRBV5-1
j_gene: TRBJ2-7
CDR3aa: ASSPVKSGGYEQY

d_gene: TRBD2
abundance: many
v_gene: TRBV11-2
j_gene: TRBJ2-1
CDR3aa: ASSLSGRFGNEQF

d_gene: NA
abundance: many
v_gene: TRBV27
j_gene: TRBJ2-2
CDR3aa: ASSLSGAGELF

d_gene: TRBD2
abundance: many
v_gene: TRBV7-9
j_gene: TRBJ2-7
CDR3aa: ASQGLAGYEQY

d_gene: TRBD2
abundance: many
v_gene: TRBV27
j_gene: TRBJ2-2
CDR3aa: ASSFLGGNGELF

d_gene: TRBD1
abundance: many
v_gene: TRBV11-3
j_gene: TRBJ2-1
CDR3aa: ASSRDRDSYNEQF

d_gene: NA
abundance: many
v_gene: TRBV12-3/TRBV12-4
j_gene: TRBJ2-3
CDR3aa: ASSLVGTSTDTQY

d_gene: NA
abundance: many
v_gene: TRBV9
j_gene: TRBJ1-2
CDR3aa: ASSVGTGTKHIYGYT

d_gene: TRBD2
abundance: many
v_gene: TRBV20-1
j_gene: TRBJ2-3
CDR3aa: SARDSSGSTDTQY

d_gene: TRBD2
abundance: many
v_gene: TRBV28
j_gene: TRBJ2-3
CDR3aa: ASSSPGLVPVDTQY

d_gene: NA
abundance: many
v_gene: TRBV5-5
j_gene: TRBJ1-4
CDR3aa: ASSLGRGIANEKLF

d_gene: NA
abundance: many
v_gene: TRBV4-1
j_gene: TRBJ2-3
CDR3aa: ASSQDKGRWTDTQY

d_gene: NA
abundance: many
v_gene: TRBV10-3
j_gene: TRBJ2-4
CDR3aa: AISQTGDIQY